This T cell receptor (beta chain) is from a study of graft-versus-host responses after intestinal transplantation. On the study more broadly: Recipients received multivisceral, liver-intestinal, or isolated intestinal transplants.

Study observations and caveats: Detected in recipient marrow were GvH clones, some of which were first observed in ileum or blood.

The V gene end was trimmed by 3 bases and the J gene end by 4 bases; junction bases not matched to a gene: 11. The CDR3 loop spans 17 amino acids. CDR1 and CDR2 (germline): SGHNT, YYREEE (reference sequence). Using immunoSEQ multiplex PCR, the repertoire was profiled, and TCRdb retains in-frame clones only, with some absent. The sample consists of about 100,000 clones, roughly 84% of them appearing once. Concerning this clone itself: Its antigen is as yet unknown.

The input for sequencing was unstimulated CD4+ T cells sorted from spleen or lymph node cells, taken before transplant. The source of this sequence is a human donor who was the organ donor for an intestinal transplant. This chain uses TRBV5-4 with TRBJ2-5; 11 nucleotides align to TRBD1. The CDR3 sequence is CASSWMGQGVHGETQYF. As DNA, the CDR3 is TGTGCCAGCAGCTGGATGGGACAGGGGGTTCATGGAGAGACCCAGTACTTC.